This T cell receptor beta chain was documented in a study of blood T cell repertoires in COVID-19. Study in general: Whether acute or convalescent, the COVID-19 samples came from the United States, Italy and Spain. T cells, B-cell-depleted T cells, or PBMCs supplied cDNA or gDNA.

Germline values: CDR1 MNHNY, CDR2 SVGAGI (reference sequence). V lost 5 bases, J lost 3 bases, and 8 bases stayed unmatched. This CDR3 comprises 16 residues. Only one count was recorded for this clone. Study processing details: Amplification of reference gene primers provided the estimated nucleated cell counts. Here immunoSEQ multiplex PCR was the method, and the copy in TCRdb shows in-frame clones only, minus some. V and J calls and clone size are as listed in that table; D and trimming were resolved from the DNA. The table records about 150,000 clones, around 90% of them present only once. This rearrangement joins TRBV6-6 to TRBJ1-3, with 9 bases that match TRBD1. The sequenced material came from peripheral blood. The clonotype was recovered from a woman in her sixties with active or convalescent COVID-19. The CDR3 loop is CASSPGQGRGGNTIYF. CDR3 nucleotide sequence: TGTGCCAGCAGTCCGGGACAGGGTCGGGGTGGAAACACCATATATTTT.